Below are 10 T cell receptor beta chains sequenced from a single sample in a study of identical twins. TCRdb redid the calling of the 5' RACE reads with MiXCR, one entry per CDR3 protein. The table lists hundreds of thousands of distinct CDR3 sequences, 15% to 20% of them singletons. The same sample was also used in a study of T cells expressing NK-cell markers.

The sample consisted of PBMCs. These receptors were obtained from a young woman in good health.

This clonotype was seen a few times. The CDR3 DNA sequence: TGCAGTGCGGAGCCACTAGCGGGAGTAAGGGGAAACATTCAGTACTTC. Its protein is CSAEPLAGVRGNIQYF. The chain is built from TRBV20-1 and TRBJ2-4, with 11 bases identical to TRBD2. The CDR3 sequence is 16 residues long. Unmatched junction bases numbered 13, after V lost 6 bases and J lost 6 bases. Germline values: CDR1 DFQATT, CDR2 SNEGSKA (reference sequence).

This clonotype has only a few counts. The J gene is TRBJ1-2, the V gene TRBV27; D not resolved. Germline V gene sequence: CDR1 MNHEY, CDR2 SMNVEV (reference sequence). The CDR3 loop spans 14 amino acids. V was trimmed by 4 bases and J by 0 bases, leaving 9 bases between them. The CDR3 DNA follows: TGTGCCAGCAGTTCGATTGATTCTAACTATGGCTACACCTTC. Residues: CASSSIDSNYGYTF.

This clonotype was seen a handful of times. The J gene is TRBJ2-3, the V gene TRBV7-2, with D possibly TRBD2 on 5 matching bases. Germline CDR1 SGHTA, CDR2 FQGNSA. This CDR3 has 15 residues. Trimming left V 6 bases short and J 2 bases short, with 15 bases between. This CDR3 is CASRGVVANTDTQYF. CDR3 nucleotides: TGTGCCAGCAGGGGAGTGGTAGCTAACACAGATACGCAGTATTTT.

CDR3 sequence (DNA): TGTGCCAGCAGTTCCCTTCTGAGGTTTAATGAAAAACTGTTTTTT. Translating it yields CASSSLLRFNEKLFF. This sequence joins TRBV12-3 or TRBV12-4 and TRBJ1-4, with unresolved D. The CDR3 runs 15 residues. V shed 4 bases and J shed 4 bases, with 13 bases lying between them.

This chain connects TRBV20-1 to TRBJ1-1; 7 positions agree with TRBD1. In germline, CDR1 is DFQATT, CDR2 SNEGSKA (reference sequence). This CDR3 has 14 amino acids. V lost 5 bases and J lost 0; bases outside the gene matches: 6. The DNA for the CDR3 is TGCAGTGCTCCGGGACAGAGCCTGAACACTGAAGCTTTCTTT. This sequence encodes CSAPGQSLNTEAFF.

The chain recombines TRBV29-1 with TRBJ2-1, with 11 bases that match TRBD2. The ends lost 3 bases at V and 10 bases at J; junction bases unmatched: 8. The CDR3 consists of 14 residues. The germline gives CDR1 SQVTM, CDR2 ANQGSEA. The DNA of the CDR3 is TGCAGCGTTGACACTAGCGGGAGCGTGGAGGAGCAGTTCTTC. Translating it yields CSVDTSGSVEEQFF.

This clonotype appeared a few times. This chain connects TRBV9 to TRBJ1-2, with 9 nucleotides matching TRBD1. V lost 4 bases to trimming and J lost 6 bases; unmatched junction nucleotides: 13. Germline V CDR1 and CDR2: SGDLS, YYNGEE. The length of the CDR3 is 16 residues. CDR3 residues: CASSHQLPWTGDGYTF. CDR3 DNA sequence: TGTGCCAGCAGCCACCAATTACCATGGACAGGGGATGGCTACACCTTC.

The table lists this clonotype with a few counts. The chain has TRBV11-1 and TRBJ2-3; 12 bases map to TRBD2. The CDR3 is made up of 19 amino acids. Germline V gene sequence: CDR1 SGHAT, CDR2 FQDESV (reference sequence). The ends lost 5 bases at V and 4 bases at J; junction bases unmatched: 16. The DNA for the CDR3 is TGTGCCAGCAGCCCAGGAAGGTCTAGCGGGGGGGCCGGGGCAGATACGCAGTATTTT. Protein: CASSPGRSSGGAGADTQYF.

J is TRBJ2-2 and V is TRBV7-9; TRBD2 is a possible D gene (5 bases). This CDR3 contains 15 residues. V was pared by 3 bases and J by 1 base, with 9 bases between. Per germline, CDR1 SEHNR and CDR2 FQNEAQ (reference sequence). This chain's CDR3 is CASSLLGRNTGELFF. The CDR3 region has the DNA TGTGCCAGCAGCTTGCTGGGGAGGAACACCGGGGAGCTGTTTTTT.

The J gene is TRBJ1-5, the V gene TRBV20-1; 7 bases align to TRBD1. Trimming removed 5 bases from V and 2 bases from J; junction bases left unmatched: 6. The CDR3 loop spans 14 amino acids. The germline CDR1 and CDR2 sequences are DFQATT and SNEGSKA (reference sequence). CDR3 DNA sequence: TGCAGTGCTTCGAGGGGGCTGGGCAATCAGCCCCAGCATTTT. This translates into CSASRGLGNQPQHF.